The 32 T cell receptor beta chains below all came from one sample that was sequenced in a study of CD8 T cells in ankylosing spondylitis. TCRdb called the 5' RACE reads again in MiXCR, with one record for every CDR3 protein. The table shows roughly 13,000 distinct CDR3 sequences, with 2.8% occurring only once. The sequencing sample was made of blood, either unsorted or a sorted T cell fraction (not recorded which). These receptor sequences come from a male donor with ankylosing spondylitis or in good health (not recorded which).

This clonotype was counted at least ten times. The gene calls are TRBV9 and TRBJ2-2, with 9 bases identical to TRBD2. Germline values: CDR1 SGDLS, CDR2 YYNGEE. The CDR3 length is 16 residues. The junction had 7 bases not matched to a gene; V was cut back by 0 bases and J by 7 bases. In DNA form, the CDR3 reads TGTGCCAGCAGCGTAGCTATCAATAGCGGGGGCGGGGAGCTGTTTTTT. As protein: CASSVAINSGGGELFF. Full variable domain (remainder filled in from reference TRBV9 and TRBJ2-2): DSGVTQTPKHLITATGQRVTLRCSPRSGDLSVYWYQQSLDQGLQFLIQYYNGEERAKGNILERFSAQQFPDLHSELNLSSLELGDSALYFCASSVAINSGGGELFFGEGSRLTVL.

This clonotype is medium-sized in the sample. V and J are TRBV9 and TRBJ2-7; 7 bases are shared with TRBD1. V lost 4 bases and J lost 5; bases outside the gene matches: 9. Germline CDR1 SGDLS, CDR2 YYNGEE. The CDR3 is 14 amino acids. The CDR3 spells CASSLMTGSNEQYF. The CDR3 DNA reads TGTGCCAGCAGCTTGATGACAGGGAGCAACGAGCAGTACTTC.

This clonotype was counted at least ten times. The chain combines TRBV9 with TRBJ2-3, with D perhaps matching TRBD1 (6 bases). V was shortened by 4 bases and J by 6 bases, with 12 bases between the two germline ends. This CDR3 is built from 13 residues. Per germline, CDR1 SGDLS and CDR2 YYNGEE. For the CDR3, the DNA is TGTGCCAGCAGCTTTAGGGGGTCTGATACGCAGTATTTT. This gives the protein CASSFRGSDTQYF.

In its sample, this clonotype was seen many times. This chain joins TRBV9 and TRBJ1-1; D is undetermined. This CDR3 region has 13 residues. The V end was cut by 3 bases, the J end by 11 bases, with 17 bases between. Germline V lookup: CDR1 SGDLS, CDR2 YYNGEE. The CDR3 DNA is TGTGCCAGCAGCGAGACCCTTCGGGCGGAGGCTTTCTTT. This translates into CASSETLRAEAFF.

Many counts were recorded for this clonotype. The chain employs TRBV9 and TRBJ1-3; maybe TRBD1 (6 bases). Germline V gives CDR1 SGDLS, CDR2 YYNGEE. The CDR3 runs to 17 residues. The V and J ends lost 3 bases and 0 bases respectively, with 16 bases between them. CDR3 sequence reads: CASSAGGQPYSGNTIYF. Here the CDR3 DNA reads TGTGCCAGCAGCGCGGGAGGACAGCCATACTCTGGAAACACCATATATTTT. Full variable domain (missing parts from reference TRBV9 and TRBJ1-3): DSGVTQTPKHLITATGQRVTLRCSPRSGDLSVYWYQQSLDQGLQFLIQYYNGEERAKGNILERFSAQQFPDLHSELNLSSLELGDSALYFCASSAGGQPYSGNTIYFGEGSWLTVV.

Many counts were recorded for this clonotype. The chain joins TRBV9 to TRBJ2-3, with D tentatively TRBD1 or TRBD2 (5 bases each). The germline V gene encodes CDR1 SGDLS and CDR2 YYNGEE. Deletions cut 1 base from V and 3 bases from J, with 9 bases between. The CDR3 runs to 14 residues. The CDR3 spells CASSVRGATDTQYF. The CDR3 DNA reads TGTGCCAGCAGCGTAAGAGGGGCGACAGATACGCAGTATTTT. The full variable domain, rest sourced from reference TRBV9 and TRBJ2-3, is DSGVTQTPKHLITATGQRVTLRCSPRSGDLSVYWYQQSLDQGLQFLIQYYNGEERAKGNILERFSAQQFPDLHSELNLSSLELGDSALYFCASSVRGATDTQYFGPGTRLTVL.

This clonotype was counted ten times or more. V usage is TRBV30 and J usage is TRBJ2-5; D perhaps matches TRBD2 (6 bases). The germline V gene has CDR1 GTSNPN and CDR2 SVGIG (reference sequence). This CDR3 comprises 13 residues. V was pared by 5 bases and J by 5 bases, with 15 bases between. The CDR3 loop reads CAWHRGIGETQYF. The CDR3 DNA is TGTGCCTGGCACCGGGGGATTGGGGAGACCCAGTACTTC.

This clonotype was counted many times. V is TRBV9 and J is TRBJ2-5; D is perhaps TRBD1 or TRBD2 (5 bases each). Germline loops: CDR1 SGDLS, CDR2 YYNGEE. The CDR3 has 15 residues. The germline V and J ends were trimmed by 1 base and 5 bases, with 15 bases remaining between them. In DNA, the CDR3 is TGTGCCAGCAGCGTAAGTCAGGGAGTTGAGGAGACCCAGTACTTC. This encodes CASSVSQGVEETQYF.

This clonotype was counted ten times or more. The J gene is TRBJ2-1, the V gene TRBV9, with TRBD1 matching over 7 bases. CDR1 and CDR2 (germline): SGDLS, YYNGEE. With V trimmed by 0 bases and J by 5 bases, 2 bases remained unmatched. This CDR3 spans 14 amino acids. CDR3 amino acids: CASSVEGANNEQFF. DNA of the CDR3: TGTGCCAGCAGCGTAGAGGGGGCTAACAATGAGCAGTTCTTC. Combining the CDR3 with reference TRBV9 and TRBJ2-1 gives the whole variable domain DSGVTQTPKHLITATGQRVTLRCSPRSGDLSVYWYQQSLDQGLQFLIQYYNGEERAKGNILERFSAQQFPDLHSELNLSSLELGDSALYFCASSVEGANNEQFFGPGTRLTVL.

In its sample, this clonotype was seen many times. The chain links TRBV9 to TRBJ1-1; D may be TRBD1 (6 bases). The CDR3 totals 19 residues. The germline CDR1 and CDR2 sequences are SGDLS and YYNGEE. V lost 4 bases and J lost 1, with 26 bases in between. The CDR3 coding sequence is TGTGCCAGCAGCTCGCAGATTGGGGGGCGCATGGGAAGGAACACTGAAGCTTTCTTT. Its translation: CASSSQIGGRMGRNTEAFF.

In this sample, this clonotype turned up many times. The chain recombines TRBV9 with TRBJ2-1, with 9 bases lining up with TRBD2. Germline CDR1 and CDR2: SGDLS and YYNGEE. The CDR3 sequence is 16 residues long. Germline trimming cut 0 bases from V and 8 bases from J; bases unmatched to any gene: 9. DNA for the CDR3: TGTGCCAGCAGCGTAGATGCGGGAGGGGTACGGGATGAGCAGTTCTTC. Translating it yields CASSVDAGGVRDEQFF.

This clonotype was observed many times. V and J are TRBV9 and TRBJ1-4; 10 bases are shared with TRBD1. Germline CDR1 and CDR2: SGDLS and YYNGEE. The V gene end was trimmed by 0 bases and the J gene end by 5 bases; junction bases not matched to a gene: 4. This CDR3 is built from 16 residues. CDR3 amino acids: CASSVGGTGANEKLFF. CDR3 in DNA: TGTGCCAGCAGCGTAGGAGGGACAGGGGCAAATGAAAAACTGTTTTTT.

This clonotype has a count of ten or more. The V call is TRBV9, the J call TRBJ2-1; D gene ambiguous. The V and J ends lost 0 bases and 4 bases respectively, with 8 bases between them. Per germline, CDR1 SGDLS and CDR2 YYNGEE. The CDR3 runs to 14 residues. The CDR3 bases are TGTGCCAGCAGCGTAGATTGGGATTACAATGAGCAGTTCTTC. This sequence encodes CASSVDWDYNEQFF.

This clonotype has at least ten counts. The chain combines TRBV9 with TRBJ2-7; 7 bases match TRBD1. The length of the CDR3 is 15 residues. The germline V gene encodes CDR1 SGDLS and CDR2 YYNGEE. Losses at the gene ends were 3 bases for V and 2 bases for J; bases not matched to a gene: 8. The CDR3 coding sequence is TGTGCCAGCAGCGCCCGACAGGGTACTACCTACGAGCAGTACTTC. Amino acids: CASSARQGTTYEQYF.

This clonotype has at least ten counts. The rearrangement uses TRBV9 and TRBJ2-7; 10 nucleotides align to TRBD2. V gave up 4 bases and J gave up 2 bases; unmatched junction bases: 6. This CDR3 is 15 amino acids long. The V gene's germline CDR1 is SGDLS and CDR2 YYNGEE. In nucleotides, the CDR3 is TGTGCCAGCAGCCCCGGGACTAGCGAAACCTACGAGCAGTACTTC. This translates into CASSPGTSETYEQYF.

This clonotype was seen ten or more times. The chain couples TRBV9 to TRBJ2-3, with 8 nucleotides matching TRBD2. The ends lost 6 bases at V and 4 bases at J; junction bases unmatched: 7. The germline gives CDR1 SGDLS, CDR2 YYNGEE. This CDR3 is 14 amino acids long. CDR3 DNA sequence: TGTGCCAGCAACGCGGGGGGCCTGGCAGATACGCAGTATTTT. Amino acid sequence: CASNAGGLADTQYF.

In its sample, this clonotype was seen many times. In nucleotides, the CDR3 is TGTGCCAGCAGCGTATTGGTAACGAACACCGGGGAGCTGTTTTTT. This codes for CASSVLVTNTGELFF. The genes are TRBV9 and TRBJ2-2; D unclear. The V and J ends lost 1 base and 0 bases respectively, with 7 bases between them. CDR1 is SGDLS, CDR2 YYNGEE, per germline. The CDR3 contains 15 residues. Complete variable domain (other parts from reference TRBV9 and TRBJ2-2): DSGVTQTPKHLITATGQRVTLRCSPRSGDLSVYWYQQSLDQGLQFLIQYYNGEERAKGNILERFSAQQFPDLHSELNLSSLELGDSALYFCASSVLVTNTGELFFGEGSRLTVL.

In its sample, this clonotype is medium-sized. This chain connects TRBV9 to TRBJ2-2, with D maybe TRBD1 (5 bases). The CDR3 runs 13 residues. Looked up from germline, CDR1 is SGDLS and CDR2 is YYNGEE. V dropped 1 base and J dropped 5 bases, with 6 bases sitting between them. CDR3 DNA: TGTGCCAGCAGCGTACAGGGAACCGGGGAGCTGTTTTTT. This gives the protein CASSVQGTGELFF.

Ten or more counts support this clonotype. The DNA for the CDR3 is TGTGCCAGCAGCGTAGCTCTTCTGAGCGGGGAGCTGTTTTTT. Residues: CASSVALLSGELFF. The rearrangement joins TRBV9 to TRBJ2-2, with unresolved D. Trimming cost V 0 bases and J 7 bases, with 10 bases left between them. The CDR3 loop spans 14 amino acids. CDR1 and CDR2 (germline): SGDLS, YYNGEE.

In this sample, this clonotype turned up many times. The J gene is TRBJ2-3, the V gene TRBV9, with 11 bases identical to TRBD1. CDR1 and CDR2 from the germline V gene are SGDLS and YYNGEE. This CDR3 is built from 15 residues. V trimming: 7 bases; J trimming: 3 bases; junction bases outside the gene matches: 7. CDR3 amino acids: CASGRGTGGTDTQYF. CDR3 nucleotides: TGTGCCAGCGGCCGCGGGACAGGGGGGACAGATACGCAGTATTTT.

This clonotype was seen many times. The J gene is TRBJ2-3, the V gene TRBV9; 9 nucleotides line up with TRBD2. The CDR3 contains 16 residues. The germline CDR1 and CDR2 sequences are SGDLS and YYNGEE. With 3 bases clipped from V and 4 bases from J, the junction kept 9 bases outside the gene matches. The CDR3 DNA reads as TGTGCCAGCAGCGGCCGAGCGGGAGGAGCGGCAGATACGCAGTATTTT. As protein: CASSGRAGGAADTQYF.

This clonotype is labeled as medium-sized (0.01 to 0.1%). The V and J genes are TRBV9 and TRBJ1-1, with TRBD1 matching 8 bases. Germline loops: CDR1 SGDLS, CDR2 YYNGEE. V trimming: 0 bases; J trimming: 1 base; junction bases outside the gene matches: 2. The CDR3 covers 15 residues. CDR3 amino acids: CASSVVGTGNTEAFF. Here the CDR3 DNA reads TGTGCCAGCAGCGTAGTCGGGACAGGGAACACTGAAGCTTTCTTT.

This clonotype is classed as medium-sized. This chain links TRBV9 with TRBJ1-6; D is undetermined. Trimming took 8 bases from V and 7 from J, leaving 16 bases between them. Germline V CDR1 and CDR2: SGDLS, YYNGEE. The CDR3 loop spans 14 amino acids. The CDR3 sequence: CASESGRRNSPLHF. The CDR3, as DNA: TGTGCCAGTGAGTCCGGGCGACGGAATTCACCCCTCCACTTT.

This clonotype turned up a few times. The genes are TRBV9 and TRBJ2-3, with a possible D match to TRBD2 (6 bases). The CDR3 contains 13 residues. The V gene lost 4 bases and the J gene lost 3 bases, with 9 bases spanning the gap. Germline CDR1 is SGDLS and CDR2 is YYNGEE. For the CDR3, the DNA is TGTGCCAGCAGCAGGAGGGGAACAGATACGCAGTATTTT. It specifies CASSRRGTDTQYF.

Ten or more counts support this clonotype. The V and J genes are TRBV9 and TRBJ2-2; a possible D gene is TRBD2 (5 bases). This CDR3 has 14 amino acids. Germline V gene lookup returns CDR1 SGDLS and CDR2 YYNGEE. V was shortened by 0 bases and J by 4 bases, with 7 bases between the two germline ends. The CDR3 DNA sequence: TGTGCCAGCAGCGTAGGCGGGCGCACCGGGGAGCTGTTTTTT. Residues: CASSVGGRTGELFF.

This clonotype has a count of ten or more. The CDR3 sequence is CASSARTNLNTEAFF. The CDR3 DNA reads as TGTGCCAGCAGCGCCAGGACAAACCTGAACACTGAAGCTTTCTTT. The rearrangement joins TRBV9 to TRBJ1-1; perhaps TRBD1 as D (5 bases). V gave up 3 bases and J gave up 0 bases, with 12 bases separating them. This CDR3 has 15 residues. Per germline, CDR1 SGDLS and CDR2 YYNGEE.

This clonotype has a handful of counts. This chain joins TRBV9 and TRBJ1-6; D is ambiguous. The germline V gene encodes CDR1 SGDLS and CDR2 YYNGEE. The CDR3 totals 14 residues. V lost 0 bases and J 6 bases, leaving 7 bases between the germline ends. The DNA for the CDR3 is TGTGCCAGCAGCGTAGATATGACTAATTCACCCCTCCACTTT. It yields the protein CASSVDMTNSPLHF. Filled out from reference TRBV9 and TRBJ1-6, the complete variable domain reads DSGVTQTPKHLITATGQRVTLRCSPRSGDLSVYWYQQSLDQGLQFLIQYYNGEERAKGNILERFSAQQFPDLHSELNLSSLELGDSALYFCASSVDMTNSPLHFGNGTRLTVT.

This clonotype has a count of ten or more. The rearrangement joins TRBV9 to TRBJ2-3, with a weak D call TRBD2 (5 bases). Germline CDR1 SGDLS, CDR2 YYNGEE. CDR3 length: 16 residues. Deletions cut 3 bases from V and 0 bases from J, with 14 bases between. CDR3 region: CASSGLLGDSTDTQYF. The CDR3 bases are TGTGCCAGCAGCGGATTACTCGGGGATAGCACAGATACGCAGTATTTT.

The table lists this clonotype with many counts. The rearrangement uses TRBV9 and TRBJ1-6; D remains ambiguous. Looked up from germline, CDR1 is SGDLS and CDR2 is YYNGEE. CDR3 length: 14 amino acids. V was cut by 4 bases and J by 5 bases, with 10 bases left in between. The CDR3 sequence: CASSLERHNSPLHF. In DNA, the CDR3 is TGTGCCAGCAGCCTAGAGAGACATAATTCACCCCTCCACTTT.

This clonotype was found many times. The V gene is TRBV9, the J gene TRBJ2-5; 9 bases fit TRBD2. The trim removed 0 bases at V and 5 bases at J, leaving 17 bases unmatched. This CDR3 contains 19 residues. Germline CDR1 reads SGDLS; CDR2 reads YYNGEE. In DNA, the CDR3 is TGTGCCAGCAGCGTAGCTACAACGGTCCCGGGACTAGCTAGGGAGACCCAGTACTTC. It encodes CASSVATTVPGLARETQYF.

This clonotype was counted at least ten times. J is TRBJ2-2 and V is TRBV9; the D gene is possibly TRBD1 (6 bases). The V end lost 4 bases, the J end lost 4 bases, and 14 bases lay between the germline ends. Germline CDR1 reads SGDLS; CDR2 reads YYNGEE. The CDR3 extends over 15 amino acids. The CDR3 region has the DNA TGTGCCAGCAGCCCCGGGACACAAGTCACCGGGGAGCTGTTTTTT. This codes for CASSPGTQVTGELFF.

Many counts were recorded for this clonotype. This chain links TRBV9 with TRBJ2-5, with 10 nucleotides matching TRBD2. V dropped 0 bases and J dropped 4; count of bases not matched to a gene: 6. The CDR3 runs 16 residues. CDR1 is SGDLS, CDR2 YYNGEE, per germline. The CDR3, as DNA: TGTGCCAGCAGCGTAGAAGAGCGGGGGGGCGTAGAGACCCAGTACTTC. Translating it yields CASSVEERGGVETQYF.